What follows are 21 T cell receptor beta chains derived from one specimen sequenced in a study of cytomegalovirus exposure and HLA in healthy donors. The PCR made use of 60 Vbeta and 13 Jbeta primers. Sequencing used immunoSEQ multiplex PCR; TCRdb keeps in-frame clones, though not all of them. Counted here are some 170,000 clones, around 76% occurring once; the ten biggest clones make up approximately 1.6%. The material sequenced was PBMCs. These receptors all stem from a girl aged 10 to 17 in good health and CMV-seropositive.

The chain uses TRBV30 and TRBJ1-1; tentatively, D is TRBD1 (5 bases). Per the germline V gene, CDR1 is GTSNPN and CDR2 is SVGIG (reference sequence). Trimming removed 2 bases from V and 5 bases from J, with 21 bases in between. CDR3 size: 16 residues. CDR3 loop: CAWSLLPGGRLTEAFF. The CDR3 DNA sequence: TGTGCCTGGAGTCTTCTCCCCGGGGGACGCCTTACTGAAGCTTTCTTT.

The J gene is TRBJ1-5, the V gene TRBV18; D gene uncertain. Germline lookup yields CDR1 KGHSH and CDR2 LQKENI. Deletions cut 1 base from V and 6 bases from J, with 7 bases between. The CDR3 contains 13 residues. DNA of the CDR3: TGTGCCAGCTCACCACGGGCGGGTCAGCCCCAGCATTTT. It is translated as CASSPRAGQPQHF.

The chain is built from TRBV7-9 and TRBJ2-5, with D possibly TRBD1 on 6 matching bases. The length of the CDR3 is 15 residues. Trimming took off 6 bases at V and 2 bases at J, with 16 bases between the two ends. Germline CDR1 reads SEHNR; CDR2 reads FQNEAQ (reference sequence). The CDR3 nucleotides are TGTGCCAGCAGATTCAACAGGGTCCCACAAGAGACCCAGTACTTC. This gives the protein CASRFNRVPQETQYF.

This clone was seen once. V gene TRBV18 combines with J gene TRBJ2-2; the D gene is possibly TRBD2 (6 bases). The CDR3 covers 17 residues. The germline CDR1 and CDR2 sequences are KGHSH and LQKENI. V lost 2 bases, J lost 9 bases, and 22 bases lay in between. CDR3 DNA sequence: TGTGCCAGCTCACCAACCCCGGGAGTAACTTCAGGCCGGGAGCTGTTTTTT. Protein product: CASSPTPGVTSGRELFF.

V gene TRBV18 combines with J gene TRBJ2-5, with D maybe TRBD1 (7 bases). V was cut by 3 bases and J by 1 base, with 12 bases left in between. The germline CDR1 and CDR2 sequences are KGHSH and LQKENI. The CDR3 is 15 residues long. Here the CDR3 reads CASSPGQGGQETQYF. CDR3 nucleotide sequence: TGTGCCAGCTCACCCGGGCAGGGGGGCCAAGAGACCCAGTACTTC. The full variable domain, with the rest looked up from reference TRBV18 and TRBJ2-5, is NAGVMQNPRHLVRRRGQEARLRCSPMKGHSHVYWYRQLPEEGLKFMVYLQKENIIDESGMPKERFSAEFPKEGPSILRIQQVVRGDSAAYFCASSPGQGGQETQYFGPGTRLLVL.

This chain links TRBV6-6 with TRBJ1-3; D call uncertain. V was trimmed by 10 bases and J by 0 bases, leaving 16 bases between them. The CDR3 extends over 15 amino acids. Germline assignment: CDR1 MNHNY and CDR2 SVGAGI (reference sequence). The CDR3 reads CATRLTSFSGNTIYF. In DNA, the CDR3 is TGTGCCACCAGACTAACCTCCTTCTCTGGAAACACCATATATTTT.

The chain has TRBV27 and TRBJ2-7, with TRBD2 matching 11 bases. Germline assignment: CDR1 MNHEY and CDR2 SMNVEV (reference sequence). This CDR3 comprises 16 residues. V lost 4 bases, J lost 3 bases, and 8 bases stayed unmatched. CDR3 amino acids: CASSSRLAGHLYEQYF. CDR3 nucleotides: TGTGCCAGCAGTTCCCGACTAGCGGGGCACCTCTACGAGCAGTACTTC.

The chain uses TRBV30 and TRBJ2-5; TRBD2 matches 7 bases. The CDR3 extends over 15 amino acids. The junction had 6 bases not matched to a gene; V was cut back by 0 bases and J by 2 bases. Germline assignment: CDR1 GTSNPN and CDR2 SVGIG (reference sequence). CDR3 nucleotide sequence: TGTGCCTGGAGTGTGGCAGCTAGCGGACAAGAGACCCAGTACTTC. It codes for CAWSVAASGQETQYF.

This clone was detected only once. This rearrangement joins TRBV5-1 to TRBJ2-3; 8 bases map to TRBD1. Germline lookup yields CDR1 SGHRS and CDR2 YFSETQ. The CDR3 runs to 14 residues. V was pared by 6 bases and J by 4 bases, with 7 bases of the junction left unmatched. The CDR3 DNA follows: TGCGCCAGCACCCCGGACAGGGTCCCAGATACGCAGTATTTT. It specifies CASTPDRVPDTQYF.

The CDR3 here is CASSYDPGPARETQYF. In DNA form, the CDR3 reads TGTGCCAGCAGTTATGACCCAGGGCCAGCCCGGGAGACCCAGTACTTC. The genes are TRBV6-6 and TRBJ2-5; perhaps TRBD1 as D (5 bases). The CDR3 has 16 amino acids. The V end lost 3 bases, the J end lost 5 bases, and 19 bases lay between the germline ends. CDR1 is MNHNY, CDR2 SVGAGI, per germline (reference sequence).

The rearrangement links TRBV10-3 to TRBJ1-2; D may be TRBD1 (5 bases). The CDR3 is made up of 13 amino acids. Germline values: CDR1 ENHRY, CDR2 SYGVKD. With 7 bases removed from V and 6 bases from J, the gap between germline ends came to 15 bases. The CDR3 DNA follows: TGTGCCATCACCGAGAGGACACTCGATGGCTACACCTTC. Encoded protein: CAITERTLDGYTF.

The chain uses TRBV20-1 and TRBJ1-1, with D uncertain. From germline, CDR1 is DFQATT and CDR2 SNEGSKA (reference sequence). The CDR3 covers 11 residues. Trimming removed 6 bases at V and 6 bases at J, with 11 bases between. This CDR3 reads CSAPYNSEAFF. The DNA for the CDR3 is TGCAGTGCCCCTTATAACTCTGAAGCTTTCTTT.

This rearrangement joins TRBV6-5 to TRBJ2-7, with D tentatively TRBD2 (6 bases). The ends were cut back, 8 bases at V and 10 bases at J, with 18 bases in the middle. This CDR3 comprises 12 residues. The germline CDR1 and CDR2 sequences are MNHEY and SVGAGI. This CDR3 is CASRRQGGLQYF. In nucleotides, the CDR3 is TGTGCCAGCCGAAGGCAGGGAGGTCTACAGTACTTC.

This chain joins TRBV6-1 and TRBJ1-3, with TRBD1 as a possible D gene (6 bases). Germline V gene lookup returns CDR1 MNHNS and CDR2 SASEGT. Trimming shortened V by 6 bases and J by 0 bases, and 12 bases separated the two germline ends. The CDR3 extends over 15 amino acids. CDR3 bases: TGTGCCAGCAGCGTGGACAGCATCTCTGGAAACACCATATATTTT. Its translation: CASSVDSISGNTIYF.

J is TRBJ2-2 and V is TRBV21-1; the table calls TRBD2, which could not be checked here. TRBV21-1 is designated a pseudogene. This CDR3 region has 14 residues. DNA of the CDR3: TGTGCCAGCAGCACCCGGGACTACACCGGGGAGCTGTTTTTT. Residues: CASSTRDYTGELFF.

For the CDR3, the DNA is TGTGCCAGCTCCGGGACAGACGGTAGGGGAAACACCTTC. Residues: CASSGTDGRGNTF. The V and J genes are TRBV27 and TRBJ1-2, with 7 bases identical to TRBD1. The CDR3 is 13 amino acids. J was trimmed by 12 bases and V by 8 bases; bases with no gene match: 15. In germline, CDR1 is MNHEY, CDR2 SMNVEV (reference sequence).

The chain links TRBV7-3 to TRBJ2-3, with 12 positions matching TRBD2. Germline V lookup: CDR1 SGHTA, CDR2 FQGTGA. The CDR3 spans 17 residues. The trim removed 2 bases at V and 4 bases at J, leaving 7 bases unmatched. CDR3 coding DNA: TGTGCCAGCAGCTTATCGGGACTAGCGGGCGGCCCAGATACGCAGTATTTT. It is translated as CASSLSGLAGGPDTQYF.

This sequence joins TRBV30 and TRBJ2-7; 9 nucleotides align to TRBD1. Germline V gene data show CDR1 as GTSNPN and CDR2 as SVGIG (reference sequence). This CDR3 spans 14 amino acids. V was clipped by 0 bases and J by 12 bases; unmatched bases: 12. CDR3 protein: CAWSVLRLGQGLYF. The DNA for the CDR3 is TGTGCCTGGAGTGTACTACGTCTGGGACAGGGTCTGTACTTC.

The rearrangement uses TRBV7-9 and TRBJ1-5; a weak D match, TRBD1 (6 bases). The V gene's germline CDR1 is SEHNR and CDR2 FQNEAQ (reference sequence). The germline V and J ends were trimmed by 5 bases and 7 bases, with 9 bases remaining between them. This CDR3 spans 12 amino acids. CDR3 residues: CASSLQGQPQHF. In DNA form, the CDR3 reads TGTGCCAGCAGCCTACAGGGACAGCCCCAGCATTTT.

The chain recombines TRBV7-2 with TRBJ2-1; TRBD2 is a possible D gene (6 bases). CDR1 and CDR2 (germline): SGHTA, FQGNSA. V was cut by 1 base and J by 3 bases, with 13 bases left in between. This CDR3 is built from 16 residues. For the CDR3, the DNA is TGTGCCAGCAGCTTAGGGGACTTCGGGTACTACAATGAGCAGTTCTTC. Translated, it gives CASSLGDFGYYNEQFF.

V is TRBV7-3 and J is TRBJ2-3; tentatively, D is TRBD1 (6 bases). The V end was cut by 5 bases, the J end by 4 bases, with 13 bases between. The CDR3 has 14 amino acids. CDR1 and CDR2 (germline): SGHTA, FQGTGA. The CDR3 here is CASSPRWGPDTQYF. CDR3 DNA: TGTGCCAGCAGCCCCAGGTGGGGGCCAGATACGCAGTATTTT.